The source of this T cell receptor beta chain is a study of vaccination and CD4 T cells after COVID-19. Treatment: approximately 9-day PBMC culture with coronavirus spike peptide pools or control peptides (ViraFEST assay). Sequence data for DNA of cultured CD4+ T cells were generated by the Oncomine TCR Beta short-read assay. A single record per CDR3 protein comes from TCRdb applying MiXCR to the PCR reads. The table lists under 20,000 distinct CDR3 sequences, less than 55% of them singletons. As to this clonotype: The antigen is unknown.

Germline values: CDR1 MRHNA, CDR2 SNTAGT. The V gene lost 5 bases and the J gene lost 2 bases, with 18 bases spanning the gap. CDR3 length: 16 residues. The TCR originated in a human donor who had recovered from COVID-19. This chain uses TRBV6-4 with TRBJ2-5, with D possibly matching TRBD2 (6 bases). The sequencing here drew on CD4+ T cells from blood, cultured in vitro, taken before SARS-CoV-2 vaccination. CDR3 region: CASSLGTGEGQETQYF. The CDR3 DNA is TGTGCCAGCAGTTTAGGGACTGGAGAAGGGCAAGAGACCCAGTACTTC.